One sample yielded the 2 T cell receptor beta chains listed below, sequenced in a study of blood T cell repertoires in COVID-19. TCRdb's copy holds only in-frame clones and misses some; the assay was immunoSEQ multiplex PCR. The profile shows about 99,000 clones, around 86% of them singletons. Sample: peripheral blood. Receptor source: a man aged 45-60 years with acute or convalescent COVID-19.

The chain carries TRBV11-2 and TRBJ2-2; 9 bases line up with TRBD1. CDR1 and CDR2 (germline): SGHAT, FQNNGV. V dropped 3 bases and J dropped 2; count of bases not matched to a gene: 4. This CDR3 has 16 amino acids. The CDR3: CASSFRDRVNTGELFF. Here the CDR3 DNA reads TGTGCCAGCAGCTTCCGGGACAGGGTAAACACCGGGGAGCTGTTTTTT.

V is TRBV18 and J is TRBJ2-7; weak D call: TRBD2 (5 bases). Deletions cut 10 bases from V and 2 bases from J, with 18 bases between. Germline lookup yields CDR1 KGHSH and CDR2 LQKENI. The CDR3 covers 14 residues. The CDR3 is CATQSGSSPYEQYF. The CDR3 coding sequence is TGTGCCACCCAGTCGGGGAGCTCACCCTACGAGCAGTACTTC.